Shown below are 25 T cell receptor beta chains from a single sample sequenced in a study of cytomegalovirus exposure and HLA in healthy donors. It was with 60 Vbeta and 13 Jbeta primers that the PCR ran. TCRdb's copy holds only in-frame clones and misses some; the assay was immunoSEQ multiplex PCR. The sample has hundreds of thousands of clones, roughly four fifths seen once; the top ten hold 0.58%. The sample was PBMCs. The receptor source for this set is a woman in her 40s in good health and CMV-seronegative.

The chain is built from TRBV6-4 and TRBJ1-2, with TRBD1 matching over 10 bases. Per germline, CDR1 MRHNA and CDR2 SNTAGT. V lost 7 bases, J lost 4 bases, and 9 bases stayed unmatched. The CDR3 covers 15 residues. CDR3 loop: CASKRGTGETYGYTF. The CDR3 region has the DNA TGTGCCAGCAAACGCGGGACAGGGGAAACCTATGGCTACACCTTC.

J is TRBJ1-6 and V is TRBV9; 8 bases agree with TRBD1. Germline V gene sequence: CDR1 SGDLS, CDR2 YYNGEE. The V gene end was trimmed by 3 bases and the J gene end by 7 bases; junction bases not matched to a gene: 6. This CDR3 region has 15 residues. CDR3 amino acids: CASSGGTGPNSPLHF. As DNA, the CDR3 is TGTGCCAGCAGCGGCGGGACAGGTCCAAATTCACCCCTCCACTTT.

The chain employs TRBV7-9 and TRBJ2-5; TRBD2 is a possible D gene (5 bases). Germline assignment: CDR1 SEHNR and CDR2 FQNEAQ (reference sequence). The V end lost 2 bases, the J end lost 2 bases, and 9 bases lay between the germline ends. The length of the CDR3 is 14 residues. This CDR3 is CASSLRTGQETQYF. CDR3 in DNA: TGTGCCAGCAGCTTACGGACGGGGCAAGAGACCCAGTACTTC.

The V call is TRBV30, the J call TRBJ1-6; TRBD1 matches 10 bases. CDR3 length: 16 residues. V trimming: 4 bases; J trimming: 6 bases; junction bases outside the gene matches: 9. In germline, CDR1 is GTSNPN, CDR2 SVGIG (reference sequence). The DNA for the CDR3 is TGTGCCTGGATTCCGGGACAGGGGATTCGTAATTCACCCCTCCACTTT. Amino acid sequence: CAWIPGQGIRNSPLHF.

The chain is built from TRBV9 and TRBJ2-5; 8 bases fit TRBD2. The V and J ends lost 1 base and 5 bases, in that order; junction bases with no gene match: 4. Looked up from germline, CDR1 is SGDLS and CDR2 is YYNGEE. CDR3 size: 14 residues. CDR3 in DNA: TGTGCCAGCAGCGTAACGACTAGCGTGGAGACCCAGTACTTC. Protein product: CASSVTTSVETQYF.

The chain carries TRBV5-6 and TRBJ2-2; D is perhaps TRBD1 (5 bases). Deletions cut 4 bases from V and 0 bases from J, with 10 bases between. The CDR3 consists of 15 residues. CDR1 and CDR2 (germline): SGHDT, YYEEEE. CDR3 loop: CASSMTVANTGELFF. The CDR3 nucleotides read TGTGCCAGCAGCATGACAGTCGCGAACACCGGGGAGCTGTTTTTT.

The chain couples TRBV7-9 to TRBJ2-7, with D tentatively TRBD2 (5 bases). The CDR3 covers 13 residues. Germline V gene sequence: CDR1 SEHNR, CDR2 FQNEAQ (reference sequence). V was shortened by 4 bases and J by 7 bases, with 14 bases between the two germline ends. DNA for the CDR3: TGTGCCAGCAGCTCCGAGGGAGTCCATGAGCAGTACTTC. This sequence encodes CASSSEGVHEQYF.

This clone was picked up a small number of times. The rearrangement uses TRBV6-6 and TRBJ1-5; D may be TRBD1 (5 bases). The V end was cut by 7 bases, the J end by 5 bases, with 12 bases between. Looked up from germline, CDR1 is MNHNY and CDR2 is SVGAGI (reference sequence). The CDR3 contains 13 residues. This CDR3 reads CASMGWGDQPQHF. The CDR3 DNA sequence: TGTGCCAGCATGGGATGGGGGGATCAGCCCCAGCATTTT.

The V gene is TRBV12-5, the J gene TRBJ2-7; 7 bases are shared with TRBD2. CDR1 is LGHNT and CDR2 is FRNRAP in the germline V gene. The junction had 11 bases not matched to a gene; V was cut back by 6 bases and J by 3 bases. CDR3 size: 15 residues. The CDR3 sequence is CASGSGGGGNYEQYF. CDR3 bases: TGTGCTAGTGGATCTGGGGGGGGAGGAAACTACGAGCAGTACTTC.

The rearrangement uses TRBV9 and TRBJ2-1; 8 bases are a match to TRBD1. V was pared by 2 bases and J by 12 bases, with 10 bases of the junction left unmatched. Germline assignment: CDR1 SGDLS and CDR2 YYNGEE. The CDR3 spans 14 residues. The CDR3 DNA follows: TGTGCCAGCAGCGTCTCGACAGGGGAAGTGTGGCAGTTCTTC. This encodes CASSVSTGEVWQFF.

As concerns this clone: It may be a read error: a sequence one base away is much more abundant. Other nucleotide sequences from this sample produce the same CDR3. The rearrangement links TRBV6-1 to TRBJ1-1; tentative D call: TRBD1 (6 bases). Trimming stripped 6 bases from V and 0 bases from J, with 8 bases between. The CDR3 runs 13 residues. Per germline, CDR1 MNHNS and CDR2 SASEGT. The CDR3 DNA is TGTGCCAGCAGCGGACAGATGAACACTGAAGCTTTCTTT. This codes for CASSGQMNTEAFF.

This chain uses TRBV30 with TRBJ2-7, with TRBD2 as a possible D gene (6 bases). The germline V gene encodes CDR1 GTSNPN and CDR2 SVGIG (reference sequence). Trimming shortened V by 2 bases and J by 1 base, and 9 bases separated the two germline ends. This CDR3 contains 13 residues. The CDR3, as DNA: TGTGCCTGGAGTCACGGGACTTCCTACGAGCAGTACTTC. Translating it yields CAWSHGTSYEQYF. Full variable domain (rest looked up from reference TRBV30 and TRBJ2-7): SQTIHQWPATLVQPVGSPLSLECTVEGTSNPNLYWYRQAAGRGLQLLFYSVGIGQISSEVPQNLSASRPQDRQFILSSKKLLLSDSGFYLCAWSHGTSYEQYFGPGTRLTVT.

The chain has TRBV7-8 and TRBJ2-7, with TRBD1 matching over 8 bases. Germline CDR1 reads SGHVS; CDR2 reads FQNEAQ. This CDR3 is 14 amino acids long. V trimming: 3 bases; J trimming: 3 bases; junction bases outside the gene matches: 4. The CDR3 DNA sequence: TGTGCCAGCAGCTTTGGGACAGGCAGCTACGAGCAGTACTTC. Protein: CASSFGTGSYEQYF.

This clone was recorded only once. This chain joins TRBV29-1 and TRBJ1-2; D is perhaps TRBD1 (5 bases). The length of the CDR3 is 13 residues. The germline V gene encodes CDR1 SQVTM and CDR2 ANQGSEA. The V and J ends lost 6 bases and 7 bases respectively, with 18 bases between them. CDR3 coding DNA: TGCAGCGTAAACCTGCGGGGGGGAGGTGGCTACACCTTC. Translating it yields CSVNLRGGGGYTF.

This sequence joins TRBV5-1 and TRBJ2-7; D is possibly TRBD1 (6 bases). CDR3 length: 14 residues. V lost 4 bases and J 3 bases, leaving 14 bases between the germline ends. CDR1 and CDR2 (germline): SGHRS, YFSETQ. The CDR3: CASSLRDTDYEQYF. DNA of the CDR3: TGCGCCAGCAGCCTCCGGGACACCGACTACGAGCAGTACTTC.

This rearrangement joins TRBV7-9 to TRBJ1-2; D not resolved. The CDR3 has 14 amino acids. Germline CDR1 is SEHNR and CDR2 is FQNEAQ (reference sequence). V was cut by 5 bases and J by 1 base, with 11 bases left in between. The CDR3 loop reads CASSPSDGNYGYTF. The CDR3 bases are TGTGCCAGCAGCCCCAGCGACGGTAACTATGGCTACACCTTC.

This clone appeared once. The genes are TRBV5-3 and TRBJ2-2; possibly TRBD1 for D (6 bases). TRBV5-3 is marked as an open reading frame, function uncertain. V was pared by 6 bases and J by 3 bases, with 18 bases between. This CDR3 spans 16 amino acids. The CDR3 spells CARKRLAGADTGELFF. In DNA, the CDR3 is TGTGCCAGAAAGCGGCTGGCAGGGGCGGACACCGGGGAGCTGTTTTTT.

This sequence joins TRBV5-1 and TRBJ2-3; D is ambiguous. The ends were cut back, 4 bases at V and 3 bases at J, with 18 bases in the middle. The CDR3 is made up of 16 amino acids. Germline V lookup: CDR1 SGHRS, CDR2 YFSETQ. The CDR3 region has the DNA TGCGCCAGCAGCGCCCGAGACACCCGAAGGACAGATACGCAGTATTTT. Translation gives CASSARDTRRTDTQYF. Drawing the rest from reference TRBV5-1 and TRBJ2-3, the complete variable domain is KAGVTQTPRYLIKTRGQQVTLSCSPISGHRSVSWYQQTPGQGLQFLFEYFSETQRNKGNFPGRFSGRQFSNSRSEMNVSTLELGDSALYLCASSARDTRRTDTQYFGPGTRLTVL.

The CDR3 reads CASRLGTQANEKLFF. CDR3 in DNA: TGTGCCAGCAGACTGGGGACACAGGCTAATGAAAAACTGTTTTTT. V usage is TRBV5-8 and J usage is TRBJ1-4; TRBD1 might be the D (6 bases). The length of the CDR3 is 15 residues. With 5 bases removed from V and 3 bases from J, the gap between germline ends came to 14 bases. The germline CDR1 and CDR2 sequences are SGHTS and YDEGEE. Full variable domain (outside the CDR3, taken from reference TRBV5-8 and TRBJ1-4): EAGVTQSPTHLIKTRGQQATLRCSPISGHTSVYWYQQALGLGLQFLLWYDEGEERNRGNFPPRFSGRQFPNYSSELNVNALELEDSALYLCASRLGTQANEKLFFGSGTQLSVL.

This chain links TRBV5-8 with TRBJ1-2; no reliable D call. Germline loops: CDR1 SGHTS, CDR2 YDEGEE. Trimming took off 4 bases at V and 8 bases at J, with 12 bases between the two ends. This CDR3 comprises 12 residues. The CDR3 loop reads CASSLGRGGYTF. The CDR3 coding sequence is TGTGCCAGCAGCCTCGGTCGCGGGGGCTACACCTTC.

The rearrangement links TRBV7-6 to TRBJ1-1, with 10 bases identical to TRBD1. The trim removed 5 bases at V and 2 bases at J, leaving 2 bases unmatched. CDR3 length: 14 amino acids. CDR1 and CDR2 (germline): SGHVS, FNYEAQ. This CDR3 reads CASSRTGGNTEAFF. In nucleotides, the CDR3 is TGTGCCAGCAGCCGGACAGGGGGAAACACTGAAGCTTTCTTT.

This clone was detected once. V usage is TRBV4-1 and J usage is TRBJ2-1; possible D gene TRBD1, 5 bases. This CDR3 spans 13 amino acids. Trimming cost V 0 bases and J 6 bases, with 6 bases left between them. Germline CDR1 is MGHRA and CDR2 is YSYEKL. The CDR3 here is CASSQERGNEQFF. The DNA of the CDR3 is TGCGCCAGCAGCCAAGAAAGGGGCAATGAGCAGTTCTTC.

The gene calls are TRBV6-5 and TRBJ2-1; TRBD1 is a possible D gene (5 bases). This CDR3 has 14 amino acids. Trimming left V 2 bases short and J 4 bases short, with 9 bases between. CDR1 is MNHEY, CDR2 SVGAGI, per germline. CDR3 DNA sequence: TGTGCCAGCAGTTACCAGGACATGTACAATGAGCAGTTCTTC. Protein product: CASSYQDMYNEQFF.

DNA of the CDR3: TGTGCCAGCAGTCCGGGACTAGCGGGGGGCAAAGAGACCCAGTACTTC. It translates to CASSPGLAGGKETQYF. The gene calls are TRBV7-2 and TRBJ2-5; the match to TRBD2 covers 15 bases. The J segment lost 3 bases and the V segment lost 6 bases, leaving 5 bases of the junction unmatched. Germline V gene lookup returns CDR1 SGHTA and CDR2 FQGNSA. The CDR3 has 16 amino acids.

V is TRBV29-1 and J is TRBJ1-1; D is unresolved. The germline V gene encodes CDR1 SQVTM and CDR2 ANQGSEA. The CDR3 loop spans 14 amino acids. V was shortened by 1 base and J by 2 bases, with 11 bases between the two germline ends. The CDR3 protein is CSVEVFSGNTEAFF. In DNA, the CDR3 is TGCAGCGTTGAAGTTTTCTCCGGTAACACTGAAGCTTTCTTT.